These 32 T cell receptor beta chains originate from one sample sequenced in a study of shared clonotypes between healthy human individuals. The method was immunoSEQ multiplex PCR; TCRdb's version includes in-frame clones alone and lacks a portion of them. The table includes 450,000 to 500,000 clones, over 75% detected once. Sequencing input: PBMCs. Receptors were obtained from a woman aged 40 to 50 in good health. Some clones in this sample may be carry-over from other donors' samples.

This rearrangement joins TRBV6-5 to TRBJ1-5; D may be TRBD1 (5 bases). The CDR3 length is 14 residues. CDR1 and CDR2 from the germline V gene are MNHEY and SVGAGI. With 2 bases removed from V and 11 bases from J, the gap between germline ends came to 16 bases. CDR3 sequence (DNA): TGTGCCAGCAGTTACGACGGACGGCAAGGGGCCCAGCATTTT. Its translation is CASSYDGRQGAQHF.

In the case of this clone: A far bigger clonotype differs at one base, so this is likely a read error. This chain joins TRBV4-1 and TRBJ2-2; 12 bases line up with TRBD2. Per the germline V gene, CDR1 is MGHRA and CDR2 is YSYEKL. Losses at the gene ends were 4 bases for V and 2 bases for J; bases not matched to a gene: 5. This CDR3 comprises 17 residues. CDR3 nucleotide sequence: TGCGCCAGCAGCCCCCTGACTAGCGGGAGTAACACCGGGGAGCTGTTTTTT. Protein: CASSPLTSGSNTGELFF.

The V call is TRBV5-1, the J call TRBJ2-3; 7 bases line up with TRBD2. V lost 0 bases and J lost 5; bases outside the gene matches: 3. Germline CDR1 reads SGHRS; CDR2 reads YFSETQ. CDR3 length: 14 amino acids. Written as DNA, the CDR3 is TGCGCCAGCAGCTTGGTGTTAGCGGGAGATACGCAGTATTTT. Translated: CASSLVLAGDTQYF.

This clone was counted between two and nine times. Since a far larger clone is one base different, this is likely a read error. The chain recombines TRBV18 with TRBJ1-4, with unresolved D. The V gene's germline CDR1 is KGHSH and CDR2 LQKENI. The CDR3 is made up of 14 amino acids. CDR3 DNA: TGTGCCAGCTCAGACACGGCAACTAATGAAGAACTGTTTTTT. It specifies CASSDTATNEELFF.

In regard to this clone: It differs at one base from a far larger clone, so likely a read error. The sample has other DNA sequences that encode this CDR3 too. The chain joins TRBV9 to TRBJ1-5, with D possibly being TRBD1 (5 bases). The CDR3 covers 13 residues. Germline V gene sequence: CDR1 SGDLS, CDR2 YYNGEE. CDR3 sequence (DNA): TGTGCAAGCAGCGTGGGGGTGGATCAGCCCCAGCATTTT. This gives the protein CASSVGVDQPQHF. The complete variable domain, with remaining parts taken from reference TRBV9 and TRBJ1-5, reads DSGVTQTPKHLITATGQRVTLRCSPRSGDLSVYWYQQSLDQGLQFLIQYYNGEERAKGNILERFSAQQFPDLHSELNLSSLELGDSALYFCASSVGVDQPQHFGDGTRLSIL.

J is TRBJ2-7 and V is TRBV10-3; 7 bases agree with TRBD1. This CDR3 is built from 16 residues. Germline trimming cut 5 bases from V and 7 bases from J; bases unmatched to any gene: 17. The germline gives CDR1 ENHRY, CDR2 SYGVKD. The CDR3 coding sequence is TGTGCCATCAGTACTACAGGGGTAGTCACGGCTAGGGAGCAGTACTTC. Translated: CAISTTGVVTAREQYF.

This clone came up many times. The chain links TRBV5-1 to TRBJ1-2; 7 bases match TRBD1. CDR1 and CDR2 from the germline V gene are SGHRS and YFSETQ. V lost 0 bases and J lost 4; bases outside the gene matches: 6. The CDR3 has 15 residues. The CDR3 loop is CASSLAATGSYGYTF. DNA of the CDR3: TGCGCCAGCAGCTTGGCCGCGACAGGGAGCTATGGCTACACCTTC. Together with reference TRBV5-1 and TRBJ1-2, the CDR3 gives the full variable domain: KAGVTQTPRYLIKTRGQQVTLSCSPISGHRSVSWYQQTPGQGLQFLFEYFSETQRNKGNFPGRFSGRQFSNSRSEMNVSTLELGDSALYLCASSLAATGSYGYTFGSGTRLTVV.

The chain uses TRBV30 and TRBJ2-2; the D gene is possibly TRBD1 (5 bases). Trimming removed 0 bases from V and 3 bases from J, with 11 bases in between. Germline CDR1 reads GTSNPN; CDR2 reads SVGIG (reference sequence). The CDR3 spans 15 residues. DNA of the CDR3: TGTGCCTGGAGTGTTGGCAGGGTGGACACCGGGGAGCTGTTTTTT. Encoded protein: CAWSVGRVDTGELFF.

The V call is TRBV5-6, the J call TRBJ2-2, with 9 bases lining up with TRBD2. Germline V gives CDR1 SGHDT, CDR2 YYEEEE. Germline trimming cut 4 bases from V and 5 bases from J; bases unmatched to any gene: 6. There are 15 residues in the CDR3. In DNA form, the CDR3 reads TGTGCCAGCAGCCTTAGCGGGAGAGGTACCGGGGAGCTGTTTTTT. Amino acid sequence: CASSLSGRGTGELFF.

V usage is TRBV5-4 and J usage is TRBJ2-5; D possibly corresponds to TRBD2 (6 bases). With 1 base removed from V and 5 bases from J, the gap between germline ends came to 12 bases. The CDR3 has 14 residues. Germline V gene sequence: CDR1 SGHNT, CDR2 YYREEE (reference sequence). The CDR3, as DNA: TGTGCCAGCAGCTTGACGGGAGTGGGGGAGACCCAGTACTTC. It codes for CASSLTGVGETQYF.

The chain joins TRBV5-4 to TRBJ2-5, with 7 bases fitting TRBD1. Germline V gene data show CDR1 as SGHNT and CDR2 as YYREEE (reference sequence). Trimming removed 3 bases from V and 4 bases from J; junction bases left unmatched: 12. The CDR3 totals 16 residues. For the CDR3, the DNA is TGTGCCAGCAGCTCTATTCCCCAGGGGGTTTCAGAGACCCAGTACTTC. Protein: CASSSIPQGVSETQYF. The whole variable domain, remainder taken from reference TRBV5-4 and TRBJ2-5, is ETGVTQSPTHLIKTRGQQVTLRCSSQSGHNTVSWYQQALGQGPQFIFQYYREEENGRGNFPPRFSGLQFPNYSSELNVNALELDDSALYLCASSSIPQGVSETQYFGPGTRLLVL.

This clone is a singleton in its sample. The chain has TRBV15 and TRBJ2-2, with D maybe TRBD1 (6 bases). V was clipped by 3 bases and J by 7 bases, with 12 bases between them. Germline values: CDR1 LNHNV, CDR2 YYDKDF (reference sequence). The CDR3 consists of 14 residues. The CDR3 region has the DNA TGTGCCACCAGCAGCCAACGAGGGGGCGGGGAGCTGTTTTTT. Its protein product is CATSSQRGGGELFF.

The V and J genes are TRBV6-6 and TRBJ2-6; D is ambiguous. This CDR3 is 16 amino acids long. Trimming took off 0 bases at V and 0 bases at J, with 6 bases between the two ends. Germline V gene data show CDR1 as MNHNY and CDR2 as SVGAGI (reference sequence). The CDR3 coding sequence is TGTGCCAGCAGTTACTCGGGTAGCTCTGGGGCCAACGTCCTGACTTTC. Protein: CASSYSGSSGANVLTF.

Here the CDR3 DNA reads TGCAGCGTTTCACAGGGAGTGGGCACAGATACGCAGTATTTT. Translating it yields CSVSQGVGTDTQYF. The rearrangement links TRBV29-1 to TRBJ2-3; D is perhaps TRBD1 (6 bases). Looked up from germline, CDR1 is SQVTM and CDR2 is ANQGSEA. Between the trimmed V and J ends, which lost 5 bases and 1 base, there was a span of 13 bases. This CDR3 region has 14 residues.

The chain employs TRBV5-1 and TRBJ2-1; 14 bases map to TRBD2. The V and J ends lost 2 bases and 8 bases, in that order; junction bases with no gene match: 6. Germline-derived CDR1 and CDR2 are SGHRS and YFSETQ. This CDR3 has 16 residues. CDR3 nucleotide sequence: TGCGCCAGCAGCTTAAAGACTAGCGGGAGGGGCGATGAGCAGTTCTTC. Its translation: CASSLKTSGRGDEQFF.

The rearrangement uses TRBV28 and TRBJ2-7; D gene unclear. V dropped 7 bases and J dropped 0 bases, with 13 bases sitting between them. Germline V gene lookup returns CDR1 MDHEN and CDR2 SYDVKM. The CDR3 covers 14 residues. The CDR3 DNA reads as TGTGCCAGCAAAGGAGCCGGTCTCTCCTACGAGCAGTACTTC. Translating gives CASKGAGLSYEQYF.

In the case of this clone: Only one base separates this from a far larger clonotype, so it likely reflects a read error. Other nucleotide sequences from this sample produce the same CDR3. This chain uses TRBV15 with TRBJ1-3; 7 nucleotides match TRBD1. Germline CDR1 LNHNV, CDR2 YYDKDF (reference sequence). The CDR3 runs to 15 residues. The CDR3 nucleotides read TGTGCCACAAGCACAGACAGGGCGGCTGGAAACACCATATATTTT. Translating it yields CATSTDRAAGNTIYF.

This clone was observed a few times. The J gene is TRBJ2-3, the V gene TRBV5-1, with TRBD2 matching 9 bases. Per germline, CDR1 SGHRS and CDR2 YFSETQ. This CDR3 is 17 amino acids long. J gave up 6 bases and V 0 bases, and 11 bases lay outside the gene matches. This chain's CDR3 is CASSLAIAAGGLDTQYF. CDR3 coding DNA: TGCGCCAGCAGCTTGGCCATCGCCGCGGGAGGGCTTGATACGCAGTATTTT.

The CDR3: CASSFPDSYEQYF. The CDR3 nucleotides read TGTGCCAGCAGTTTCCCGGACTCCTACGAGCAGTACTTC. The chain is built from TRBV28 and TRBJ2-7; D is unclear. This CDR3 contains 13 residues. CDR1 and CDR2 from the germline V gene are MDHEN and SYDVKM. V was clipped by 3 bases and J by 0 bases, with 6 bases between them.

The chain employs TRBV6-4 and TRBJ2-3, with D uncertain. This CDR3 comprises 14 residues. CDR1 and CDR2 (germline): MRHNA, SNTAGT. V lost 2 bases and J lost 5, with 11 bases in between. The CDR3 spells CASSDDESGDTQYF. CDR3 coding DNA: TGTGCCAGCAGTGACGACGAGTCCGGAGATACGCAGTATTTT.

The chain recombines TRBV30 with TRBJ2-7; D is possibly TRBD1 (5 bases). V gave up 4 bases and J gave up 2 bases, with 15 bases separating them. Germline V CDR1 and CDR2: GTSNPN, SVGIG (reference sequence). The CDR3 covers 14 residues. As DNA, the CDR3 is TGTGCCTGGACTTACCCAGGGTTAGCCTACGAGCAGTACTTC. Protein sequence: CAWTYPGLAYEQYF.

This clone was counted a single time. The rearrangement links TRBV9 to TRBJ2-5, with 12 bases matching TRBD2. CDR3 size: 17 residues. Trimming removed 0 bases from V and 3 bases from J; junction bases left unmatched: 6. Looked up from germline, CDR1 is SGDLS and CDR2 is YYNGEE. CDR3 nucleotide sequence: TGTGCCAGCAGCGTAGGCGAGAGGACTAGCGGGGAAGAGACCCAGTACTTC. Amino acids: CASSVGERTSGEETQYF.

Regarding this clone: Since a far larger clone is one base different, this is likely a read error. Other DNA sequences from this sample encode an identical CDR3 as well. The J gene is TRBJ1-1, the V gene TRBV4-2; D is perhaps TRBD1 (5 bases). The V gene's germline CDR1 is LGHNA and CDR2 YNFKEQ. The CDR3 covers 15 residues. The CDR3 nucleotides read TGTGCCAGCAGCCAAGGAGGGACCCTGAGCACTGAAGCTTTCTTC. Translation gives CASSQGGTLSTEAFF.

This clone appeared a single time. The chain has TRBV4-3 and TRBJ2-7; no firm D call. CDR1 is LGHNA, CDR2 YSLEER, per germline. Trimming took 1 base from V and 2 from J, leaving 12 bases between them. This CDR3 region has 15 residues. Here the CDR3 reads CASSQVLGYTYEQYF. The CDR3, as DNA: TGCGCCAGCAGCCAAGTTCTTGGGTATACCTACGAGCAGTACTTC.

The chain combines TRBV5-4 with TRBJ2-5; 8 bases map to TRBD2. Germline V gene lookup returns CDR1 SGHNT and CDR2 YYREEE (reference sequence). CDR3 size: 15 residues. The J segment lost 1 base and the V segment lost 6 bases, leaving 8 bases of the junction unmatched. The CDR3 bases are TGTGCCAGCACCCCGGGGGGGACCACCCAAGAGACCCAGTACTTC. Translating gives CASTPGGTTQETQYF.

The CDR3 sequence: CASKREKGNEQFF. The CDR3, as DNA: TGTGCCAGCAAGCGGGAGAAAGGCAATGAGCAGTTCTTC. The chain couples TRBV6-5 to TRBJ2-1, with 8 bases fitting TRBD2. The CDR3 runs 13 residues. Germline V lookup: CDR1 MNHEY, CDR2 SVGAGI. V dropped 7 bases and J dropped 6; count of bases not matched to a gene: 5.

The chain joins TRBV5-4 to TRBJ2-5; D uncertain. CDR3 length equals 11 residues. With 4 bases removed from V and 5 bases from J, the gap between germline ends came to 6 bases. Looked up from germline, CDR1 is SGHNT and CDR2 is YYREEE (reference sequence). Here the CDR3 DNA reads TGTGCCAGCAGCGTGGGGGAGACCCAGTACTTC. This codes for CASSVGETQYF.

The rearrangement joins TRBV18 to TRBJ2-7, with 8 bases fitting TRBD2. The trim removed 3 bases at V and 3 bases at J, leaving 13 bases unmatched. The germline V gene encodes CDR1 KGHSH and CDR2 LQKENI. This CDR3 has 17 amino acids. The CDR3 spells CASSPYAGGGENYEQYF. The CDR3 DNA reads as TGTGCCAGCTCACCGTACGCCGGGGGGGGAGAGAACTACGAGCAGTACTTC.

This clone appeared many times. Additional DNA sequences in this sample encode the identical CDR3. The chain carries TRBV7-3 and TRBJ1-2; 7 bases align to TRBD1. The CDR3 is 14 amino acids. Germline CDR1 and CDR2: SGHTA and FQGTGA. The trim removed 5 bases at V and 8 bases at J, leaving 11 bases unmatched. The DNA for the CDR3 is TGTGCCAGCAGCCCCCAGGGGGAGGGGGTCGGCTACACCTTC. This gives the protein CASSPQGEGVGYTF. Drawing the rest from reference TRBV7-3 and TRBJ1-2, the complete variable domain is GAGVSQTPSNKVTEKGKYVELRCDPISGHTALYWYRQSLGQGPEFLIYFQGTGAADDSGLPNDRFFAVRPEGSVSTLKIQRTERGDSAVYLCASSPQGEGVGYTFGSGTRLTVV.

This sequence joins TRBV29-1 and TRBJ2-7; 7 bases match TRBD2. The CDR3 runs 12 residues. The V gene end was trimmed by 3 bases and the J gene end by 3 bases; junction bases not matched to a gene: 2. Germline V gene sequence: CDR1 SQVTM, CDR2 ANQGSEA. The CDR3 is CSVEGGRYEQYF. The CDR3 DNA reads TGCAGCGTTGAGGGAGGGCGCTACGAGCAGTACTTC.

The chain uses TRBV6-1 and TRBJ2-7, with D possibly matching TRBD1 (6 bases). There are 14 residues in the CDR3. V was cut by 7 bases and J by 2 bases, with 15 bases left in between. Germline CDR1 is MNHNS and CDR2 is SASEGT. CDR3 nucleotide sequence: TGTGCCAGCAATCAACCCTACAGGGCCTACGAGCAGTACTTC. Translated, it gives CASNQPYRAYEQYF.

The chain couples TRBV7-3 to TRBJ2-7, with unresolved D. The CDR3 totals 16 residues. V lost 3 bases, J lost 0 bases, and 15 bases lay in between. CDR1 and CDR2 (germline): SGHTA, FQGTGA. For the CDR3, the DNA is TGTGCCAGCAGCTTCCCCACATGGCAGATCTCCTACGAGCAGTACTTC. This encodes CASSFPTWQISYEQYF.